This T cell receptor (beta chain) was identified in a study of T cell clones after liver transplantation. Study as a whole: TCRbeta sequencing after a pre-transplant mixed lymphocyte reaction identified graft-donor-reactive clones, later tracked in post-transplant blood. Timepoints were pre-transplant, pre-withdrawal, and after withdrawal was completed or failed. Tolerant meant at least one year fully off immunosuppression without liver enzymes above twice normal. Study-level results: A larger donor-reactive than third-party decline suggested partial antigen-specific deletion.

Only in-frame clones appear in the TCRdb table, and some are missing; sequencing was by immunoSEQ multiplex PCR. Among nearly 55,000 clones, about 88% were seen once, and the ten largest hold 8% to 9.5%. Notes on this clone: Its antigen is unidentified.

Here the sequenced sample was CD4+ T cells from blood, taken before liver transplant. The TCR originated in a human donor who received a liver transplant.

In DNA form, the CDR3 reads TGCAGTGCTAGTCGGGCGAATGAGCAGTTCTTC. This sequence encodes CSASRANEQFF. This chain joins TRBV20-1 and TRBJ2-1; D gene ambiguous. The CDR3 extends over 11 amino acids. Germline V lookup: CDR1 DFQATT, CDR2 SNEGSKA (reference sequence). Trimming shortened V by 3 bases and J by 7 bases, and 7 bases separated the two germline ends.